Presented here are 10 T cell receptor beta chains from one specimen sequenced in a study of T cell responses to AZD1222 COVID-19 vaccine. Data came from immunoSEQ multiplex PCR; TCRdb stores just in-frame clones and leaves some out. The table has 120,000 or so clones, over 80% seen once. The source was peripheral blood, collected 28 days after the second AZD1222 dose. The origin of the receptors is an adult who received the AZD1222 COVID-19 vaccine.

The V call is TRBV2, the J call TRBJ1-3, with D perhaps TRBD1 (5 bases). The V end was cut by 6 bases, the J end by 2 bases, with 14 bases between. The CDR3 sequence is 15 residues long. In germline, CDR1 is SNHLY, CDR2 FYNNEI. CDR3: CASRADSTTGNTIYF. DNA for the CDR3: TGTGCCAGCAGGGCCGACAGTACAACTGGAAACACCATATATTTT.

This chain connects TRBV28 to TRBJ2-7, with unresolved D. The CDR3 runs to 13 residues. CDR1 is MDHEN, CDR2 SYDVKM, per germline. V lost 6 bases to trimming and J lost 0 bases, with 9 bases between them. The CDR3, as DNA: TGTGCCAGCAGCACCATGAGCTCCTACGAGCAGTACTTC. It encodes CASSTMSSYEQYF.

The chain recombines TRBV19 with TRBJ2-7; 11 nucleotides agree with TRBD2. CDR3 length: 15 residues. Germline lookup yields CDR1 LNHDA and CDR2 SQIVND (reference sequence). Trimming took 3 bases from V and 5 from J; bases not matched to a gene: 6. CDR3 nucleotides: TGTGCCAGTAGTATGTCCCTAGCGGGGGGACACGAGCAGTACTTC. Translating gives CASSMSLAGGHEQYF.

In this sample, this clone turned up once. The J gene is TRBJ1-6, the V gene TRBV13; no clear D. This CDR3 contains 16 residues. Germline CDR1 reads PRHDT; CDR2 reads FYEKMQ (reference sequence). The V and J ends lost 2 bases and 4 bases respectively, with 12 bases between them. The CDR3 spells CASSLKRGAYNSPLHF. Written as DNA, the CDR3 is TGTGCCAGCAGCTTAAAGAGAGGAGCTTATAATTCACCCCTCCACTTT.

This clone was seen only once. The V gene is TRBV6-4, the J gene TRBJ1-6, with TRBD1 matching 8 bases. V lost 7 bases, J lost 6 bases, and 8 bases stayed unmatched. The CDR3 contains 15 residues. In germline, CDR1 is MRHNA, CDR2 SNTAGT. CDR3 DNA sequence: TGTGCCAGCAATCCGGACAGGGCCGGTAATTCACCCCTCCACTTT. It codes for CASNPDRAGNSPLHF.

The chain couples TRBV7-8 to TRBJ1-6; unclear D gene. The germline gives CDR1 SGHVS, CDR2 FQNEAQ. V was clipped by 2 bases and J by 5 bases, with 10 bases between them. The CDR3 covers 15 residues. The CDR3 DNA follows: TGTGCCAGCAGCTTATTTTCCCCCGATAATTCACCCCTCCACTTT. This gives the protein CASSLFSPDNSPLHF. The full variable domain, completed using reference TRBV7-8 and TRBJ1-6, is GAGVSQSPRYKVAKRGQDVALRCDPISGHVSLFWYQQALGQGPEFLTYFQNEAQLDKSGLPSDRFFAERPEGSVSTLKIQRTQQEDSAVYLCASSLFSPDNSPLHFGNGTRLTVT.

The gene calls are TRBV13 and TRBJ2-7, with D unresolved. V lost 0 bases to trimming and J lost 0 bases, with 18 bases between them. The germline V gene has CDR1 PRHDT and CDR2 FYEKMQ (reference sequence). The CDR3 consists of 18 residues. The CDR3 region is CASSLGFYGSSGSYEQYF. For the CDR3, the DNA is TGTGCCAGCAGCTTAGGGTTTTACGGCTCTTCGGGCTCCTACGAGCAGTACTTC.

This clone was counted only a few times. The V gene is TRBV2, the J gene TRBJ1-5, with D hard to call. This CDR3 contains 12 residues. Deletions cut 4 bases from V and 4 bases from J, with 5 bases between. Germline CDR1 SNHLY, CDR2 FYNNEI. CDR3 DNA sequence: TGTGCCAGCAGTGGGCAGAATCAGCCCCAGCATTTT. Translating gives CASSGQNQPQHF.

The chain carries TRBV28 and TRBJ2-5; 8 nucleotides agree with TRBD2. The V and J ends lost 1 base and 6 bases, in that order; junction bases with no gene match: 7. From germline, CDR1 is MDHEN and CDR2 SYDVKM. The CDR3 consists of 15 residues. The CDR3 bases are TGTGCCAGCAGTTTATCCCGGGGGGGGCAAAAGACCCAGTACTTC. Translated, it gives CASSLSRGGQKTQYF.

The chain is built from TRBV28 and TRBJ2-1; D is tentatively TRBD1 or TRBD2 (6 bases each). The CDR3 is 14 residues long. Per the germline V gene, CDR1 is MDHEN and CDR2 is SYDVKM. V shed 2 bases and J shed 5 bases, with 10 bases lying between them. This CDR3 is CASSLRGRNNEQFF. The CDR3 nucleotides are TGTGCCAGCAGTTTACGGGGGCGGAACAATGAGCAGTTCTTC.